The 18 T cell receptor beta chains presented below share a single source sample, sequenced in a study of technical replicates of blood from a few donors. Method: immunoSEQ multiplex PCR; TCRdb's copy keeps in-frame clones and lacks some. The sample consists of some 94,000 clones, roughly 95% of them appearing once. Sequenced sample: T cells isolated from PBMCs. The receptor source for this set is a human donor in good health.

This chain links TRBV7-9 with TRBJ2-2; D remains unclear. Deletions cut 5 bases from V and 7 bases from J, with 14 bases between. The CDR3 runs to 14 residues. The germline CDR1 and CDR2 sequences are SEHNR and FQNEAQ (reference sequence). CDR3 DNA sequence: TGTGCCAGCAGCCTCACCCTGAAACTCGGGGAGCTGTTTTTT. Encoded protein: CASSLTLKLGELFF.

V is TRBV11-2 and J is TRBJ2-5, with a weak D call TRBD2 (6 bases). Between the trimmed V and J ends, which lost 6 bases and 7 bases, there was a span of 18 bases. The CDR3 is 14 residues long. CDR1 SGHAT and CDR2 FQNNGV come from the germline V gene. CDR3 sequence: CASSPVQAGWTQYF. The CDR3, as DNA: TGTGCCAGCAGTCCTGTGCAGGCGGGATGGACCCAGTACTTC.

Only one count was recorded for this clone. The chain carries TRBV15 and TRBJ2-7; 7 bases align to TRBD2. CDR1 is LNHNV, CDR2 YYDKDF, per germline (reference sequence). The CDR3 length is 14 residues. The V gene end was trimmed by 6 bases and the J gene end by 6 bases; junction bases not matched to a gene: 11. CDR3 protein: CATSAFAGVPEQYF. CDR3 bases: TGTGCCACCAGTGCGTTTGCGGGAGTGCCCGAGCAGTACTTC.

This rearrangement joins TRBV15 to TRBJ2-3, with TRBD2 matching 10 bases. After removal of 3 bases from V and 4 bases from J, the junction contained 7 bases not matched to a gene. The CDR3 covers 16 residues. Germline-derived CDR1 and CDR2 are LNHNV and YYDKDF (reference sequence). In DNA form, the CDR3 reads TGTGCCACCAGCAGGACCACTAGCGGGATATCAGATACGCAGTATTTT. It specifies CATSRTTSGISDTQYF.

The chain combines TRBV15 with TRBJ2-2; maybe TRBD1 (5 bases). With 8 bases removed from V and 0 bases from J, the gap between germline ends came to 10 bases. Germline assignment: CDR1 LNHNV and CDR2 YYDKDF (reference sequence). The length of the CDR3 is 14 residues. CDR3 region: CATGQGPNTGELFF. CDR3 bases: TGTGCCACCGGGCAGGGCCCGAACACCGGGGAGCTGTTTTTT.

The chain couples TRBV28 to TRBJ1-4; tentative D call: TRBD1 (6 bases). V lost 5 bases and J 8 bases, leaving 18 bases between the germline ends. The CDR3 is made up of 15 amino acids. Germline V gene sequence: CDR1 MDHEN, CDR2 SYDVKM. The CDR3 sequence: CASSRGTGLGEKLFF. The DNA for the CDR3 is TGTGCCAGCAGTAGGGGAACAGGGTTGGGAGAAAAACTGTTTTTT.

The chain carries TRBV5-1 and TRBJ2-3; 8 nucleotides match TRBD2. CDR1 is SGHRS, CDR2 YFSETQ, per germline. The CDR3 runs to 14 residues. Trimming took 4 bases from V and 6 from J; bases not matched to a gene: 7. Here the CDR3 reads CASSSGSWTDTQYF. In nucleotides, the CDR3 is TGCGCCAGCAGCAGCGGGAGCTGGACGGATACGCAGTATTTT. The whole variable domain, filled in from reference TRBV5-1 and TRBJ2-3, reads KAGVTQTPRYLIKTRGQQVTLSCSPISGHRSVSWYQQTPGQGLQFLFEYFSETQRNKGNFPGRFSGRQFSNSRSEMNVSTLELGDSALYLCASSSGSWTDTQYFGPGTRLTVL.

The chain recombines TRBV6-4 with TRBJ2-7; 9 bases fit TRBD1. This CDR3 region has 15 residues. In germline, CDR1 is MRHNA, CDR2 SNTAGT. The V and J ends lost 5 bases and 1 base, in that order; junction bases with no gene match: 6. CDR3 in amino acids: CASSLKTGGSYEQYF. In nucleotides, the CDR3 is TGTGCCAGCAGTTTAAAGACAGGGGGGTCCTACGAGCAGTACTTC.

The CDR3 protein is CASSAEGAEIEETQYF. DNA of the CDR3: TGTGCCAGCAGCGCCGAGGGGGCAGAGATAGAGGAGACCCAGTACTTC. The rearrangement links TRBV9 to TRBJ2-5, with 7 bases aligning to TRBD1. After removal of 3 bases from V and 5 bases from J, the junction contained 13 bases not matched to a gene. The CDR3 totals 16 residues. Germline V gene data show CDR1 as SGDLS and CDR2 as YYNGEE.

This sequence joins TRBV11-3 and TRBJ2-6; D is possibly TRBD2 (6 bases). The V and J ends lost 5 bases and 0 bases respectively, with 17 bases between them. The CDR3 covers 18 residues. Germline loops: CDR1 SGHNT, CDR2 YENEEA. The CDR3 protein is CASSPPPGDYSGANVLTF. CDR3 coding DNA: TGTGCCAGCAGCCCCCCCCCGGGGGATTACTCTGGGGCCAACGTCCTGACTTTC.

The V call is TRBV28, the J call TRBJ2-5; D gene unclear. This CDR3 is built from 14 residues. Trimming left V 1 base short and J 2 bases short, with 8 bases between. The V gene's germline CDR1 is MDHEN and CDR2 SYDVKM. Here the CDR3 reads CASSLLSGQETQYF. In nucleotides, the CDR3 is TGTGCCAGCAGTTTATTGTCGGGTCAAGAGACCCAGTACTTC.

On this clone: Other DNA variants within this sample encode the same CDR3. The chain has TRBV19 and TRBJ1-1, with a tentative D call TRBD1 (6 bases). Germline V gene lookup returns CDR1 LNHDA and CDR2 SQIVND (reference sequence). The CDR3 contains 14 residues. With 3 bases removed from V and 1 base from J, the gap between germline ends came to 9 bases. In nucleotides, the CDR3 is TGTGCCAGTAGTATTGACAGGTGGAACACTGAAGCTTTCTTT. Amino acid sequence: CASSIDRWNTEAFF.

The chain employs TRBV15 and TRBJ2-3; 8 bases are shared with TRBD1. Germline V lookup: CDR1 LNHNV, CDR2 YYDKDF (reference sequence). CDR3 length: 14 residues. The V segment lost 0 bases and the J segment 5 bases; nucleotides outside the gene matches: 1. CDR3 amino acids: CATSRETGVDTQYF. The CDR3 coding sequence is TGTGCCACCAGCAGAGAGACAGGGGTAGATACGCAGTATTTT.

J is TRBJ1-1 and V is TRBV7-9; D not certain. V dropped 5 bases and J dropped 7 bases, with 14 bases sitting between them. Germline CDR1 is SEHNR and CDR2 is FQNEAQ (reference sequence). There are 13 residues in the CDR3. CDR3 nucleotides: TGTGCCAGCAGCCCAGGACGGGAGAGTGAAGCTTTCTTT. Protein sequence: CASSPGRESEAFF.

V gene TRBV15 combines with J gene TRBJ1-3; D call uncertain. The V and J ends lost 0 bases and 0 bases respectively, with 6 bases between them. From germline, CDR1 is LNHNV and CDR2 YYDKDF (reference sequence). This CDR3 has 15 residues. CDR3 sequence (DNA): TGTGCCACCAGCAGAGAACTATACTCTGGAAACACCATATATTTT. Its protein product is CATSRELYSGNTIYF.

This clone was detected only once. The chain employs TRBV7-2 and TRBJ2-7; D unresolved. V was clipped by 1 base and J by 5 bases, with 9 bases between them. This CDR3 has 13 residues. Per the germline V gene, CDR1 is SGHTA and CDR2 is FQGNSA. The CDR3 loop is CASSLGVANEQYF. CDR3 nucleotides: TGTGCCAGCAGCTTAGGTGTGGCAAACGAGCAGTACTTC.

The chain is built from TRBV15 and TRBJ1-2, with 7 bases fitting TRBD1. With V trimmed by 5 bases and J by 8 bases, 11 bases remained unmatched. The CDR3 contains 14 residues. Germline V CDR1 and CDR2: LNHNV, YYDKDF (reference sequence). CDR3: CATSDDREIGGYTF. CDR3 bases: TGTGCCACCAGCGATGACAGGGAGATCGGCGGCTACACCTTC.

The V gene is TRBV10-3, the J gene TRBJ2-7; D unclear. CDR1 is ENHRY and CDR2 is SYGVKD in the germline V gene. With 6 bases removed from V and 0 bases from J, the gap between germline ends came to 6 bases. The CDR3 length is 12 residues. In DNA form, the CDR3 reads TGTGCCATCAGAACGAGCTCCTACGAGCAGTACTTC. Translation: CAIRTSSYEQYF.